A selection of T cell receptor beta chains follows, all from one sample in a study of T cell repertoires in cytomegalovirus infection. For these receptors, no antigen is known. TCRdb itself ran the reads through MiXCR, one entry per CDR3 protein. This sample has approximately 910,000 distinct CDR3 sequences, with less than 40% found just once. The material sequenced was cultured CD8+ T cells from PBMCs, taken from culture after CMV antigen stimulation. The source is a human donor in good health (CMV status not recorded). Some clones in this sample may be carry-over from other donors' samples. Both conserved end residues are part of each CDR3. D genes are given only for firm matches. Clone size is given for some rows only: seen once, a few or many times, or a class if the clone is expanded.

>NA|TRBJ2-3|NA|TRBV7-9
TGTGCCAGCACTATAACTTCAGGGCTAATTATGCCTGGGGCGCAGTATTTT
CASTITSGLIMPGAQYF
>NA|TRBJ1-1|NA|TRBV10-3
TGTGCCATTCTAGCCGGGGGGTTGTATAGTGAAGCTTTCTTT
CAILAGGLYSEAFF
>few|TRBJ2-7|NA|TRBV14
TGTGCCAGCAGCCAAGTCACGCTGTACGAGCAGTACTTC
CASSQVTLYEQYF
>many|TRBJ2-7|NA|TRBV7-6
TGTGCCAGCAGCGAGGAACAGGGTTTCTACGAGCAGTACTTC
CASSEEQGFYEQYF
>NA|TRBJ2-3|TRBD1|TRBV28
TGTGCCAGCAGCGCTTTGGAGACAGGGGGAACAGATACGCAGTATTTT
CASSALETGGTDTQYF
>many|TRBJ2-3|TRBD2|TRBV7-2
TGTGCCAGCAGGGGACTAGCGGGGGGACCCCCATCGGATACGCAGTATTTT
CASRGLAGGPPSDTQYF
>few|TRBJ1-2|NA|TRBV29-1
TGCAGCGTTGAGTCGCGGCGAGCGGACGGGTTTAACTATGGCTACACCTTC
CSVESRRADGFNYGYTF
>NA|TRBJ2-3|NA|TRBV7-2
TGTGCCAGCAGCTTAGGGGGACTCCCTAGTTTCACAGATACGCAGTATTTT
CASSLGGLPSFTDTQYF
>few|TRBJ1-1|NA|TRBV7-8
TGTGCCAGCAGCTTAGGAAACAGGGTGGGCACTGAAGCTTTCTTT
CASSLGNRVGTEAFF
>NA|TRBJ2-5|NA|TRBV5-4
TGTGCCAGCAGCTCCTCACGAACCGGGGTCCACTGGGAGACCCAGTACTTC
CASSSSRTGVHWETQYF
>NA|TRBJ2-1|NA|TRBV19
TGTGCCAGTAGTGACAGTGGCTATGAGCAGTTCTTC
CASSDSGYEQFF
>NA|TRBJ2-5|NA|TRBV4-1
TGCGCCAGCAGGCCCCTCGATGGTAGTCGAGAGACCCAGTACTTC
CASRPLDGSRETQYF
>few|TRBJ2-3|NA|TRBV11-3
TGTGCCAGCAGCCAAAGGGCAGGCTCCCTCACAGATACGCAGTATTTT
CASSQRAGSLTDTQYF
>NA|TRBJ1-5|NA|TRBV27
TGTGCCAGCAGTTTATGGGCAGGGGATCAGCCCCAGCATTTT
CASSLWAGDQPQHF
>NA|TRBJ1-5|NA|TRBV6-4
TGTGCCAGCAGTGACTCGTTAGGACCGCCGCTTTGCAATCAGCCCCAGCATTTT
CASSDSLGPPLCNQPQHF
>NA|TRBJ2-3|NA|TRBV11-3
TGTGCCAGCAGCTTATCCGCGGCGCTTACAGATACGCAGTATTTT
CASSLSAALTDTQYF
>NA|TRBJ1-3|NA|TRBV29-1
TGCAGCGTTGAAGAGCCTTACGCCGATTTGGGAAACACCATATATTTT
CSVEEPYADLGNTIYF
>NA|TRBJ2-1|NA|TRBV10-3
TGTGCCATCGCTAACAGAGGGGCTACCTACAATGAGCAGTTCTTC
CAIANRGATYNEQFF
>many|TRBJ2-1|NA|TRBV7-6
TGTGCCAGCAGCTTACAAGACTTCTCCTACAATGAGCAGTTCTTC
CASSLQDFSYNEQFF
>many|TRBJ2-5|NA|TRBV7-2
TGTGCCAGCAGCCCCGGCAGAGGTCGAGCGGGAGAGACCCAGTACTTC
CASSPGRGRAGETQYF
>few|TRBJ1-1|TRBD1|TRBV7-8
TGTGCCAGCAGCAAACCGGGACAGGGGAGGGACACTGAAGCTTTCTTT
CASSKPGQGRDTEAFF
>NA|TRBJ1-6|NA|TRBV14
TGTGCCAGCAGCCAAGTCGGGGTTAGAGGGTATAATTCACCCCTCCACTTT
CASSQVGVRGYNSPLHF
>NA|TRBJ2-6|NA|TRBV12-3/TRBV12-4
TGTGCCAGCAGTATAGCGGGACAGGGCGACTCTGGGGCCAACGTCCTGACTTTC
CASSIAGQGDSGANVLTF
>NA|TRBJ2-1|TRBD1|TRBV27
TGTGCCAGCAGTCCGCAGACAGGGAGCGATGAGCAGTTCTTC
CASSPQTGSDEQFF
>NA|TRBJ2-7|NA|TRBV15
TGTGCCACCAGCAGAAATACAGGGTGGGACTACGAGCAGTACTTC
CATSRNTGWDYEQYF
>few|TRBJ2-1|TRBD1|TRBV19
TGTGCCAGTACAACAGGGGGCGTATACAATGAGCAGTTCTTC
CASTTGGVYNEQFF